This TCR beta chain emerged from a study of CXCR3-negative and CXCR3-positive naive CD8 T cells (dated by TCRdb to the late 2010s). Some background on the complete study: In total, approximately 150 million TRB reads were obtained, corresponding to roughly 1.5 +/- 0.3 million reads per library. Data from roughly twelve donors, pooled across two independent experiments, went into the diversity and physicochemical repertoire analyses. Naive subsets from about 5 donors and memory cells from 3 donors were included in the TRBV-TRBJ cluster analysis.

TCRdb lists the instrument as NextSeq 550. The Human TCR Profiling Kit (MiLaboratory) was used to make UMI-labeled 5' RACE TRB cDNA libraries. cDNA synthesis used the entire amount of extracted RNA, and PCR amplification then used the entire amount of cDNA produced. Libraries were prepared in parallel with an identical number of PCR cycles. The authors processed their data as follows. With a minimum of two reads required per UMI, MIGEC and MiXCR pulled out about 52,000 +/- 9,100 unique UMI-labeled TRB cDNA molecules from each library. Each library averaged around 40,000 +/- 10,000 functional in-frame TRB CDR3 nucleotide clonotypes without stop codons. After each sample was downsampled to 5000 UMI-labeled TRB molecules, VDJtools was used to calculate diversity metrics such as normalized Shannon-Wiener and Chao1. VDJtools computed clonotype-size-weighted physicochemical properties of the central five CDR3 residues: interaction energy, strength, volume and Kidera factor 4. TCRdb reprocessed the reads and provides one entry for every CDR3 protein sequence; no DNA is given. In this record, the V and J calls reflect TCRdb's handling and not the investigators' own analysis. The record for this sample contains around 140,000 distinct CDR3 sequences. The ten biggest clones cover roughly 0.41% of the sample.

General study outcomes and caveats: Both naive subsets had comparably high repertoire diversity, while memory CD8+ T cells had much lower repertoire diversity. Similar TRBV-TRBJ usage was shown by naive CXCR3-negative and CXCR3-positive cells from the same donor, whereas distinct patterns were shown by memory cells. Compared with CXCR3-negative naive cells, CXCR3-positive naive cells had TRB CDR3s with higher hydrophobicity (lower Kidera factor 4), lower energy, and higher strength and volume indices. Because surface CD5, which is linked to self-reactivity in mice, was comparable between the naive subsets, TCR interaction strength was also inferred from TRB CDR3 physicochemical properties. Because CXCR3 expression was partially decreased after cryopreservation, freshly isolated PBMCs were used for most assays.

Each CD8+ T cell subset was flow-sorted in triplicate, with fewer than 350,000 cells per subset placed directly into RLT lysis buffer. To exclude memory contaminants, naive CD8+ T cells were stringently defined as CD45RO-CCR7+CD27+CD95-. Using standard density gradient centrifugation, peripheral blood mononuclear cells were isolated from buffy coats. Naive CXCR3-negative and CXCR3-positive CD8+ T cells were flow-sorted on a FACSAria III. Total RNA was extracted from sorted cells with an RNeasy Mini Kit. CDR1 and CDR2, looked up from the germline V gene, are SGHDN and FVKESK. Reading from cysteine to phenylalanine, the CDR3 counts 14 amino acids. Only the protein is available. Notes on this clonotype: Its antigen is not yet known.

The sequenced material came from naive CXCR3+ CD8+ T cells from blood. Reading the label with the study, this specimen's cell subset or site is: CD45RO-CCR7+CD27+CD95- naive CD8+ T cells expressing CXCR3 (TNR3+). The receptor chain draws on TRBV14 and TRBJ2-1. The receptor was derived from a human donor in good health. Some clones in this sample may be carry-over from other donors' samples. Here the CDR3 is given as CASSPVGVYNEQFF.